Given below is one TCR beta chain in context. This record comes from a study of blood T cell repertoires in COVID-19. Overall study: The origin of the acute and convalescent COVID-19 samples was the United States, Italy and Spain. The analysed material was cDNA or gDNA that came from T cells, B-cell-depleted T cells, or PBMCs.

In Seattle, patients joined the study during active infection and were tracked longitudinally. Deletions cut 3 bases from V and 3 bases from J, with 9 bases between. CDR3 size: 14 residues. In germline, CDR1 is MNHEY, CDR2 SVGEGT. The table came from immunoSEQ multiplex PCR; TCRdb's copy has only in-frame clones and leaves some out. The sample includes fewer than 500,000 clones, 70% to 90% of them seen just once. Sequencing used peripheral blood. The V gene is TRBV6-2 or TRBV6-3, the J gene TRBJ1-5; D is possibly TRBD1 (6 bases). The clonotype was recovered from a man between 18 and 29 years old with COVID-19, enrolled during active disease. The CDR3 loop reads CASSYGQTNQPQHF. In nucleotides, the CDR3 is TGTGCCAGCAGTTATGGACAGACCAATCAGCCCCAGCATTTT.